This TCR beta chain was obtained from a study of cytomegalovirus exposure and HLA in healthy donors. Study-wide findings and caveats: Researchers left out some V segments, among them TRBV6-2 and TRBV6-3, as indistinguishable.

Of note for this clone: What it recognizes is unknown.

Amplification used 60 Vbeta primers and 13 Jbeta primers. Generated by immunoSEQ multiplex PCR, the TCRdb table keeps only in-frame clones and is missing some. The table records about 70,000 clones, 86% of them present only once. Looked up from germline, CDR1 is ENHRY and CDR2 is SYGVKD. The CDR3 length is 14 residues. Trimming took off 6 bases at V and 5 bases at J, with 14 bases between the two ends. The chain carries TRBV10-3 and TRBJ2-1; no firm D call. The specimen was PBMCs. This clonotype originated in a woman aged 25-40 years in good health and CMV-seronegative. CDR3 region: CAISLERPDNEQFF. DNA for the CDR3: TGTGCCATCAGCCTCGAGAGGCCCGACAATGAGCAGTTCTTC.